The 5 T cell receptor beta chains reported below all come from one sample, sequenced in a study of T cells expressing NK-cell markers. TCRdb processed the 5' RACE reads again and assigns one entry to each CDR3 protein, with no DNA. The sample's table shows about 460,000 distinct CDR3 sequences. The sample comprised blood T cells: a sorted CD56 or NKG2C T cell subset, CD4+ or CD8+ T cells, or bulk PBMC T cells (not recorded which). These TCRs come from a woman aged 50 to 60 in good health.

CDR3 sequence: CASGAPTGFYNEQFF. The J gene is TRBJ2-1, the V gene TRBV12-5; TCRdb designates TRBD1, a call that cannot be tested without DNA. The germline V gene encodes CDR1 LGHNT and CDR2 FRNRAP. The CDR3 is 15 residues long. Full variable domain (rest looked up from reference TRBV12-5 and TRBJ2-1): DARVTQTPRHKVTEMGQEVTMRCQPILGHNTVFWYRQTMMQGLELLAYFRNRAPLDDSGMPKDRFSAEMPDATLATLKIQPSEPRDSAVYFCASGAPTGFYNEQFFGPGTRLTVL.

The chain links TRBV12-3 or TRBV12-4 to TRBJ2-2; TCRdb calls TRBD1, which cannot be checked without DNA. This CDR3 spans 16 amino acids. CDR3 residues: CASNMGGTANTGELFF.

This chain joins TRBV20-1 and TRBJ2-3; absent DNA, TCRdb's TRBD2 call cannot be checked. The CDR3 extends over 16 amino acids. Germline CDR1 is DFQATT and CDR2 is SNEGSKA (reference sequence). CDR3 in amino acids: CSALPGTSGYTDTQYF.

V and J are TRBV4-1 and TRBJ1-4. Germline V gene sequence: CDR1 MGHRA, CDR2 YSYEKL. The CDR3 totals 13 residues. The CDR3 reads CASSQSLDEKLFF.

V and J are TRBV12-3 or TRBV12-4 and TRBJ1-1. The CDR3 runs to 13 residues. The CDR3 loop reads CASSLAENTEAFF.